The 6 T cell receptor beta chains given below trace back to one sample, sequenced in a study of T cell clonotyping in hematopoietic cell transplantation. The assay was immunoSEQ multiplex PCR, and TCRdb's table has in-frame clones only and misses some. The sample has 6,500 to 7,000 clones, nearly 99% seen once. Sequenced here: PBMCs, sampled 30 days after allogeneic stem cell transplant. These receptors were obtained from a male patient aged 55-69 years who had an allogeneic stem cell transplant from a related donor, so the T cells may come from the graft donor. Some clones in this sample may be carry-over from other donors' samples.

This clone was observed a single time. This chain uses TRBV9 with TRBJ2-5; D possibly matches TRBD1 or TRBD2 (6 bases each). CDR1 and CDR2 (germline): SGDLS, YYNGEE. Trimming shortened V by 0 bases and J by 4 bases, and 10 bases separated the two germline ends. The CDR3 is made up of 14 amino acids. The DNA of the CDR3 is TGTGCCAGCAGCGTAGTCGGGGGCCTAGAGACCCAGTACTTC. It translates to CASSVVGGLETQYF.

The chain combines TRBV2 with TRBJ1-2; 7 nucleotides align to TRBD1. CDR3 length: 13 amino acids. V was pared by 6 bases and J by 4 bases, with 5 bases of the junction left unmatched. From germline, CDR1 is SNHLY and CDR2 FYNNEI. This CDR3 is CASRNRGTYGYTF. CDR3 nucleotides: TGTGCCAGCAGAAACAGGGGCACCTATGGCTACACCTTC.

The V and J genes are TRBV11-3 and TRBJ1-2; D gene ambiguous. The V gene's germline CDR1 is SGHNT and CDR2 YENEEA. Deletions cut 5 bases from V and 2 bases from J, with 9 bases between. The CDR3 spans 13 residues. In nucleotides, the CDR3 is TGTGCCAGCAGCCCCGGAGGGAACTATGGCTACACCTTC. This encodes CASSPGGNYGYTF. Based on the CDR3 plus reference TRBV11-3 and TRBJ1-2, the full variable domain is EAGVVQSPRYKIIEKKQPVAFWCNPISGHNTLYWYLQNLGQGPELLIRYENEEAVDDSQLPKDRFSAERLKGVDSTLKIQPAELGDSAVYLCASSPGGNYGYTFGSGTRLTVV.

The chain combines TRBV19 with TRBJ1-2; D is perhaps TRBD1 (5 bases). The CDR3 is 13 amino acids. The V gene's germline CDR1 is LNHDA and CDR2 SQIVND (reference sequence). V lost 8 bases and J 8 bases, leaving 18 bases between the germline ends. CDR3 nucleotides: TGTGCCAGTTCCTCCCCCACAGGAGGGGGCTACACCTTC. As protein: CASSSPTGGGYTF.

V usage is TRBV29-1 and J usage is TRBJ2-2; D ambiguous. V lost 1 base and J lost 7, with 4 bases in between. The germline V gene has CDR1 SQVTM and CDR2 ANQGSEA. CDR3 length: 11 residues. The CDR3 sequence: CSVEGYGELFF. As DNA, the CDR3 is TGCAGCGTTGAAGGATACGGGGAGCTGTTTTTT.

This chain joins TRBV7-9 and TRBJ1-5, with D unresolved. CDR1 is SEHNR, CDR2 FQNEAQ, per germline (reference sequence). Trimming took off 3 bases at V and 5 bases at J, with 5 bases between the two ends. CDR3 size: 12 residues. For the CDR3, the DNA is TGTGCCAGCAGCTTCGGAGATCAGCCCCAGCATTTT. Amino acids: CASSFGDQPQHF.